The rows below give T cell receptor beta chains drawn from one sample of a study of EBV T-cell therapy then PD-1 blockade in nasopharyngeal carcinoma. Antigen specificity for these receptors is unknown. Generated by immunoSEQ multiplex PCR, the TCRdb table keeps only in-frame clones and is missing some. The sample shows 20,000 or so clones, about 80% of them seen only once. Sequencing was performed on CD8+ T cells from blood, taken around day 270 from a patient whose treatment included autologous EBV-specific T cells and nivolumab. These receptors were obtained from a man aged 35 to 55 with nasopharyngeal carcinoma. The CDR3 runs from the conserved cysteine through the conserved F or W. A D gene is named only where the DNA matches it firmly. Part of the rows lack a size; the others show once, few, many or a class for expanded clones.

v_gene: TRBV4-1
abundance: .
d_gene: .
j_gene: TRBJ2-7
CDR3nt: TGCGCCAGCAGCCCCACGCCGACATCTAGCGCCCACGAGCAGTACTTC
CDR3aa: CASSPTPTSSAHEQYF

v_gene: TRBV9
abundance: .
d_gene: .
j_gene: TRBJ2-5
CDR3nt: TGTGCCAGCAGCGTAGCTGGCCTAACCCAAGAGACCCAGTACTTC
CDR3aa: CASSVAGLTQETQYF

v_gene: TRBV27
abundance: few
d_gene: .
j_gene: TRBJ2-3
CDR3nt: TGTGCCAGCAGTTTGTTCGGTACTGATACGCAGTATTTT
CDR3aa: CASSLFGTDTQYF

v_gene: TRBV29-1
abundance: .
d_gene: .
j_gene: TRBJ2-2
CDR3nt: TGCAGCGTTGAAGAGACACAGGGCACGAACACCGGGGAGCTGTTTTTT
CDR3aa: CSVEETQGTNTGELFF

v_gene: TRBV4-3
abundance: .
d_gene: .
j_gene: TRBJ2-2
CDR3nt: TGCGCCAGCAGCCGAACAGGCCCCGCGTACACCGGGGAGCTGTTTTTT
CDR3aa: CASSRTGPAYTGELFF

v_gene: TRBV6-4
abundance: .
d_gene: TRBD1
j_gene: TRBJ1-2
CDR3nt: TGTGCCAGCAGTGACTCCTCGGGACAGGGGATCTCCACCTTC
CDR3aa: CASSDSSGQGISTF

v_gene: TRBV21-1
abundance: .
d_gene: .
j_gene: TRBJ1-2
CDR3nt: TGTGCCAGCAGCAAAGCCCGGACAGGGGTCAACTATGGCTACACCTTC
CDR3aa: CASSKARTGVNYGYTF

v_gene: TRBV14
abundance: .
d_gene: TRBD1
j_gene: TRBJ1-2
CDR3nt: TGTGCCAGCAGCCCATACCGGACAGGGCCTCGCTACACCTTC
CDR3aa: CASSPYRTGPRYTF

v_gene: TRBV7-9
abundance: few
d_gene: TRBD1
j_gene: TRBJ1-1
CDR3nt: TGTGCCAGCAGCTTTGCCGGGACAGCGAACACTGAAGCTTTCTTT
CDR3aa: CASSFAGTANTEAFF

v_gene: TRBV4-1
abundance: .
d_gene: .
j_gene: TRBJ2-7
CDR3nt: TGCGCCAGCAGCTACGGGACTGACTACGAGCAGTACTTC
CDR3aa: CASSYGTDYEQYF

v_gene: TRBV4-3
abundance: .
d_gene: .
j_gene: TRBJ2-7
CDR3nt: TGCGCCAGCAGCCAAGAAGCGGACTTATTCTACGAGCAGTACTTC
CDR3aa: CASSQEADLFYEQYF

v_gene: TRBV5-1
abundance: .
d_gene: .
j_gene: TRBJ2-7
CDR3nt: TGCGCCAGCAGCGGGGACGGGACCTCCTACGAGCAGTACTTC
CDR3aa: CASSGDGTSYEQYF

v_gene: TRBV5-1
abundance: .
d_gene: .
j_gene: TRBJ2-7
CDR3nt: TGCGCCAGCAGCTTAGGGCCTTCGCAGTACTTC
CDR3aa: CASSLGPSQYF

v_gene: TRBV9
abundance: .
d_gene: TRBD1
j_gene: TRBJ2-1
CDR3nt: TGTGCCAGCAGCGCAGGGGGATCGGTGGGTGAGCAGTTCTTC
CDR3aa: CASSAGGSVGEQFF

v_gene: TRBV18
abundance: .
d_gene: TRBD2
j_gene: TRBJ2-3
CDR3nt: TGTGCCAGCTCAGCCAGGACTAGCGGGCTCACAGATACGCAGTATTTT
CDR3aa: CASSARTSGLTDTQYF

v_gene: TRBV30
abundance: .
d_gene: .
j_gene: TRBJ1-2
CDR3nt: TGTGCCTGGAGTGATTGGCTTGCCGTGCGCTATGGCTACACCTTC
CDR3aa: CAWSDWLAVRYGYTF

v_gene: TRBV5-4
abundance: .
d_gene: .
j_gene: TRBJ1-1
CDR3nt: TGTGCCAGCACCGGATTGGGGAGAGGGGACACTGAAGCTTTCTTT
CDR3aa: CASTGLGRGDTEAFF

v_gene: TRBV24-1
abundance: .
d_gene: TRBD1
j_gene: TRBJ2-1
CDR3nt: TGTGCCACGAGTACAGGGGCCCCGGTTCGTGTTCATGAGCAGTTCTTC
CDR3aa: CATSTGAPVRVHEQFF

v_gene: TRBV6-2/TRBV6-3
abundance: .
d_gene: TRBD1
j_gene: TRBJ2-1
CDR3nt: TGTGCCAGCAGTTACTCCCCGGGACAGGGGGTTGATGAGCAGTTCTTC
CDR3aa: CASSYSPGQGVDEQFF

v_gene: TRBV28
abundance: few
d_gene: .
j_gene: TRBJ2-4
CDR3nt: TGTGCCAGCAGTTTTTCAGGGGAGGTGGACATTCAGTACTTC
CDR3aa: CASSFSGEVDIQYF

v_gene: TRBV12-3/TRBV12-4
abundance: .
d_gene: TRBD2
j_gene: TRBJ2-3
CDR3nt: TGTGCCAGCAGTCCGGGACTACAGCAGTATTTT
CDR3aa: CASSPGLQQYF

v_gene: TRBV2
abundance: .
d_gene: TRBD1
j_gene: TRBJ2-1
CDR3nt: TGTGCCAGCAGGCAAACCGGGACAGGGGCGAGCAATGAGCAGTTCTTC
CDR3aa: CASRQTGTGASNEQFF

v_gene: TRBV24-1
abundance: .
d_gene: .
j_gene: TRBJ2-1
CDR3nt: TGTGCCACCAGTGATCTAGGGCGGGGTACCCACTCCTACAATGAGCAGTTCTTC
CDR3aa: CATSDLGRGTHSYNEQFF

v_gene: TRBV13
abundance: .
d_gene: .
j_gene: TRBJ2-1
CDR3nt: TGTGCCAGCAGCCCCCCCCGGGTCTACAATGAGCAGTTCTTC
CDR3aa: CASSPPRVYNEQFF

v_gene: TRBV7-9
abundance: .
d_gene: TRBD1
j_gene: TRBJ2-2
CDR3nt: TGTGCCAGCAGTGGTTTCGGGCAGGGGGCAAGCGGGGAGCTGTTTTTT
CDR3aa: CASSGFGQGASGELFF

v_gene: TRBV12-3/TRBV12-4
abundance: .
d_gene: .
j_gene: TRBJ1-4
CDR3nt: TGTGCCAGCCCCGATGAAAAACTGTTTTTT
CDR3aa: CASPDEKLFF